This TCR beta chain was identified during a study of monozygotic twins with inflammatory bowel disease. Whole-study findings and limits: Using the inverse Simpson index, IBD patients had lower TCRbeta diversity than healthy co-twins. Discordant twins had repertoire similarity that did not differ from that of concordant twins, possibly from limited power.

Germline CDR1 is SGHTA and CDR2 is FQGNSA. The CDR3 loop spans 15 amino acids. Addition of UMIs with a 6-nucleotide sample barcode was achieved by template switching. With roughly 17 and 9 cycles respectively, two nested PCRs were carried out on TCRalpha and TCRbeta cDNA. TCRdb reprocessed the 5' RACE reads, with one entry per CDR3 protein and no DNA. The ten most abundant clones cover 2% to 2.5% of a sample with some 450,000 distinct CDR3 sequences. To note about this clonotype: What it binds is not known.

This chain connects TRBV7-2 to TRBJ2-7; as DNA is missing, the TRBD1 call by TCRdb cannot be tested. The origin of this receptor is a human donor with ulcerative colitis or Crohn's disease, or a healthy co-twin of an affected twin (not recorded which). The sample was blood. The chain's CDR3 is CASSLDGTAAYEQYF.